The sequence of this T cell receptor beta chain was determined in a study of shared clonotypes between healthy human individuals. About the research overall: Per donor, CD8 memory used one plate, CD8 naive used two, CD4 memory used three and CD4 naive used three.

CD45RO-negative, CCR7-positively selected cells formed the naive CD8 fraction, excluding terminally differentiated effector memory CD45RA+ cells. Each cell subset's genomic DNA was divided evenly among several immunoSEQ plates. Assay used: immunoSEQ multiplex PCR; TCRdb lists only in-frame clones, some missing. The repertoire includes about 2.1 million clones, 90% to 95% of them detected once, and about 1.6% sits in the top ten. Germline V lookup: CDR1 MGHRA, CDR2 YSYEKL. V shed 7 bases and J 7 bases; nucleotides not matched to a gene: 11. CDR3 length equals 15 residues. Sequenced: naive CD8+ T cells from PBMCs. V is TRBV4-1 and J is TRBJ2-1; the match to TRBD1 covers 9 bases. The TCR sequence derives from a man aged 18 to 30 in good health. Some clones in this sample may be carry-over from other donors' samples. The CDR3 DNA is TGCGCCAGCAACCGTTGGACAGGGGAGGAGAATGAGCAGTTCTTC. Translating it yields CASNRWTGEENEQFF.